The 12 T cell receptor beta chains in this list originate from one sample, sequenced in a study of CD8 T cells in Susac syndrome. Reverse transcription of about 0.5 to 1 ug RNA was carried out with random hexamers. A single record per CDR3 protein comes from TCRdb applying MiXCR to the immunoSEQ multiplex PCR reads. The sample contains around 170,000 distinct CDR3 sequences, 85% to 95% of which appear only once. The sequenced sample was CD4+ T cells from PBMCs. Every receptor here comes from a human donor with Susac syndrome.

The CDR3 region is CASSQSLRGETQYF. CDR3 bases: TGCGCCAGCAGCCAAAGCCTACGGGGTGAGACCCAGTACTTC. The gene calls are TRBV5-1 and TRBJ2-5; TRBD2 is a possible D gene (5 bases). CDR1 and CDR2 from the germline V gene are SGHRS and YFSETQ. The CDR3 loop spans 14 amino acids. The ends were cut back, 4 bases at V and 5 bases at J, with 15 bases in the middle.

The CDR3 region has the DNA TGTGCCAGCAGATATAGCGGGGGCGCCTACAATGAGCAGTTCTTC. The encoded protein is CASRYSGGAYNEQFF. The rearrangement links TRBV7-3 to TRBJ2-1; 9 bases align to TRBD2. CDR1 is SGHTA and CDR2 is FQGTGA in the germline V gene. The CDR3 has 15 residues. V was pared by 6 bases and J by 2 bases, with 5 bases of the junction left unmatched.

V gene TRBV20-1 combines with J gene TRBJ1-2; D perhaps matches TRBD1 (5 bases). The CDR3 is 12 amino acids. Trimming removed 3 bases from V and 4 bases from J, with 9 bases in between. Germline V gives CDR1 DFQATT, CDR2 SNEGSKA (reference sequence). Written as DNA, the CDR3 is TGCAGTGCTAGCCGGGGGGGCTATGGCTACACCTTC. Translation: CSASRGGYGYTF.

Comments on this clonotype: One end of the junction fails to match germline, which may point to a read error. The chain uses TRBV7-7 and TRBJ2-2, with 7 bases matching TRBD1. This CDR3 is built from 13 residues. Germline CDR1 and CDR2: SSHAT and FNYEAQ (reference sequence). The CDR3 spells CASSTGDAGELFF. Here the CDR3 DNA reads TGTGCTAGCAGCACAGGGGACGCCGGGGAGCTGTTTTTT. The full variable domain, its missing parts supplied by reference TRBV7-7 and TRBJ2-2, is GAGVSQSPRYKVTKRGQDVTLRCDPISSHATLYWYQQALGQGPEFLTYFNYEAQPDKSGLPSDRFSAERPEGSISTLTIQRTEQRDSAMYRCASSTGDAGELFFGEGSRLTVL.

The gene calls are TRBV7-9 and TRBJ2-7; D assignment may be TRBD1 or TRBD2 (6 bases each). Deletions cut 6 bases from V and 5 bases from J, with 17 bases between. Germline V gene sequence: CDR1 SEHNR, CDR2 FQNEAQ (reference sequence). The CDR3 is 14 residues long. CDR3 protein: CASSPTRGQNEQYF. CDR3 DNA sequence: TGTGCCAGCAGTCCTACCCGGGGGCAAAACGAGCAGTACTTC.

The chain recombines TRBV3-1 with TRBJ2-3; the D is unclear. Trimming took 1 base from V and 5 from J, leaving 7 bases between them. The CDR3 runs to 13 residues. Germline values: CDR1 LGHDT, CDR2 YNNKEL (reference sequence). The CDR3 DNA reads as TGTGCCAGCAGCCAAGGTCCCAGAGATACGCAGTATTTT. It yields the protein CASSQGPRDTQYF.

The chain has TRBV29-1 and TRBJ1-2; D might be TRBD1 (5 bases). The CDR3 runs to 12 residues. Germline V gene lookup returns CDR1 SQVTM and CDR2 ANQGSEA. The V end lost 4 bases, the J end lost 8 bases, and 14 bases lay between the germline ends. This chain's CDR3 is CSVGSIWGGYTF. CDR3 DNA: TGCAGCGTTGGTTCCATTTGGGGCGGCTACACCTTC.

The rearrangement uses TRBV3-1 and TRBJ2-7; the match to TRBD1 covers 7 bases. J lost 5 bases, V lost 0 bases, and 10 bases had no gene match. Germline V gene sequence: CDR1 LGHDT, CDR2 YNNKEL (reference sequence). CDR3 length: 16 residues. This CDR3 is CASSQDLQGRLNEQYF. CDR3 nucleotide sequence: TGTGCCAGCAGCCAAGATTTACAGGGGCGGCTTAACGAGCAGTACTTC.

The chain links TRBV11-2 to TRBJ2-2, with D possibly matching TRBD2 (5 bases). The CDR3 contains 14 residues. CDR1 and CDR2 from the germline V gene are SGHAT and FQNNGV. The V end lost 1 base, the J end lost 7 bases, and 10 bases lay between the germline ends. The CDR3, as DNA: TGTGCCAGCAGCTTAGTTCTAGCAGTCGGGGAGCTGTTTTTT. It yields the protein CASSLVLAVGELFF.

The genes are TRBV6-4 and TRBJ2-1; TRBD2 aligns across 13 bases. CDR1 MRHNA and CDR2 SNTAGT come from the germline V gene. The CDR3 contains 18 residues. V lost 4 bases and J lost 3; bases outside the gene matches: 9. This chain's CDR3 is CASSAPVGLAGIYNEQFF. The CDR3 DNA is TGTGCCAGCAGTGCCCCCGTGGGACTAGCGGGGATCTACAATGAGCAGTTCTTC.

V usage is TRBV4-2 and J usage is TRBJ1-6; 7 nucleotides line up with TRBD1. Germline V gene lookup returns CDR1 LGHNA and CDR2 YNFKEQ. Trimming took 4 bases from V and 7 from J; bases not matched to a gene: 7. The CDR3 totals 15 residues. The CDR3 region is CASSPPGQPNSPLHF. Here the CDR3 DNA reads TGTGCCAGCAGCCCTCCGGGACAGCCGAATTCACCCCTCCACTTT.

The rearrangement links TRBV7-9 to TRBJ1-2; 8 bases agree with TRBD1. After removal of 4 bases from V and 3 bases from J, the junction contained 1 base not matched to a gene. Germline loops: CDR1 SEHNR, CDR2 FQNEAQ (reference sequence). The CDR3 length is 13 residues. The CDR3 sequence: CASSSTGDYGYTF. For the CDR3, the DNA is TGTGCCAGCAGCTCGACAGGGGACTATGGCTACACCTTC.